The 21 T cell receptor beta chains given below trace back to one sample, sequenced in a study of cytomegalovirus exposure and HLA in healthy donors. The PCR had 60 Vbeta and 13 Jbeta primers. Some clones are missing from TCRdb's copy, which holds only in-frame ones; the method was immunoSEQ multiplex PCR. The sample holds some 80,000 clones, around 81% seen once. Sample: PBMCs. These receptors all stem from a man aged 35-49 years in good health and CMV-seronegative.

The chain links TRBV11-2 to TRBJ2-5; D may be TRBD2 (5 bases). The CDR3 runs 16 residues. Germline V gene sequence: CDR1 SGHAT, CDR2 FQNNGV. The V gene lost 1 base and the J gene lost 1 base, with 13 bases spanning the gap. The CDR3 nucleotides read TGTGCCAGCAGCTTAGTGCGCAGGACTCTCCAAGAGACCCAGTACTTC. It specifies CASSLVRRTLQETQYF. Complete variable domain (other parts from reference TRBV11-2 and TRBJ2-5): EAGVAQSPRYKIIEKRQSVAFWCNPISGHATLYWYQQILGQGPKLLIQFQNNGVVDDSQLPKDRFSAERLKGVDSTLKIQPAKLEDSAVYLCASSLVRRTLQETQYFGPGTRLLVL.

The V gene is TRBV10-3, the J gene TRBJ2-2, with D uncertain. CDR3 size: 11 residues. Trimming left V 7 bases short and J 2 bases short, with 2 bases between. Germline V gene lookup returns CDR1 ENHRY and CDR2 SYGVKD. CDR3 DNA sequence: TGTGCCATCACTAACACCGGGGAGCTGTTTTTT. Residues: CAITNTGELFF.

This clone was detected a few times. Other DNA sequences within the sample encode an identical CDR3. The chain uses TRBV9 and TRBJ1-4; TRBD1 agrees at 9 bases. The CDR3 consists of 14 residues. Germline assignment: CDR1 SGDLS and CDR2 YYNGEE. Germline trimming cut 2 bases from V and 7 bases from J; bases unmatched to any gene: 3. CDR3 loop: CASSVDRGGEKLFF. The CDR3 region has the DNA TGTGCCAGCAGCGTCGACAGGGGGGGTGAAAAACTGTTTTTT.

This chain connects TRBV7-3 to TRBJ2-1; D may be TRBD2 (6 bases). The CDR3 totals 15 residues. Germline values: CDR1 SGHTA, CDR2 FQGTGA. Deletions cut 4 bases from V and 0 bases from J, with 10 bases between. In DNA form, the CDR3 reads TGTGCCAGCAGCTCGGGCGGGAACTCCTACAATGAGCAGTTCTTC. Its protein product is CASSSGGNSYNEQFF. Together with reference TRBV7-3 and TRBJ2-1, the CDR3 gives the full variable domain: GAGVSQTPSNKVTEKGKYVELRCDPISGHTALYWYRQSLGQGPEFLIYFQGTGAADDSGLPNDRFFAVRPEGSVSTLKIQRTERGDSAVYLCASSSGGNSYNEQFFGPGTRLTVL.

This sequence joins TRBV6-1 and TRBJ1-2; D gene uncertain. The CDR3 contains 13 residues. Looked up from germline, CDR1 is MNHNS and CDR2 is SASEGT. V shed 3 bases and J shed 3 bases, with 8 bases lying between them. CDR3 nucleotides: TGTGCCAGCAGTGAGATGCGCGACTATGGCTACACCTTC. This codes for CASSEMRDYGYTF.

V and J are TRBV6-4 and TRBJ2-1; 11 nucleotides align to TRBD1. The V gene end was trimmed by 8 bases and the J gene end by 9 bases; junction bases not matched to a gene: 12. The CDR3 has 15 residues. In germline, CDR1 is MRHNA, CDR2 SNTAGT. CDR3 amino acids: CASGRGGQGAAEQFF. CDR3 in DNA: TGTGCCAGCGGAAGAGGAGGACAGGGGGCGGCTGAGCAGTTCTTC.

The chain employs TRBV7-3 and TRBJ2-5, with 10 bases aligning to TRBD1. Matching the DNA end better, TRBJ2-7 makes the J call doubtful. CDR1 SGHTA and CDR2 FQGTGA come from the germline V gene. This CDR3 has 15 amino acids. The CDR3 reads CASSPTGGRRYEQYF. For the CDR3, the DNA is TGTGCCAGCAGTCCGACAGGGGGCAGAAGGTACGAGCAGTACTTC.

The chain couples TRBV2 to TRBJ2-5; 7 bases fit TRBD2. This CDR3 contains 13 residues. The germline CDR1 and CDR2 sequences are SNHLY and FYNNEI. V lost 6 bases to trimming and J lost 10 bases; unmatched junction nucleotides: 11. The CDR3 coding sequence is TGTGCCAGCAGCCCCGGGCCTCGGGAGGACCAGTACTTC. Protein: CASSPGPREDQYF.

This chain connects TRBV19 to TRBJ2-7; TRBD2 is a possible D gene (6 bases). V was cut by 4 bases and J by 2 bases, with 18 bases left in between. CDR1 is LNHDA and CDR2 is SQIVND in the germline V gene (reference sequence). CDR3 length: 16 amino acids. The CDR3, as DNA: TGTGCCAGTAGTACCGGGAGTAGCGTTGGGGCCTACGAGCAGTACTTC. The encoded protein is CASSTGSSVGAYEQYF. Drawing the rest from reference TRBV19 and TRBJ2-7, the complete variable domain is DGGITQSPKYLFRKEGQNVTLSCEQNLNHDAMYWYRQDPGQGLRLIYYSQIVNDFQKGDIAEGYSVSREKKESFPLTVTSAQKNPTAFYLCASSTGSSVGAYEQYFGPGTRLTVT.

The genes are TRBV5-1 and TRBJ1-5; 7 positions match TRBD1. The CDR3 runs 16 residues. The germline V gene encodes CDR1 SGHRS and CDR2 YFSETQ. With 1 base clipped from V and 7 bases from J, the junction kept 11 bases outside the gene matches. As DNA, the CDR3 is TGCGCCAGCAGCTTGAACCCAGGGGGAGATAGCCAGCCCCAGCATTTT. It yields the protein CASSLNPGGDSQPQHF.

The chain is built from TRBV7-2 and TRBJ2-5; the match to TRBD2 covers 12 bases. The closer fit of TRBJ2-7 to the DNA end suggests the J call may be wrong. Germline V gives CDR1 SGHTA, CDR2 FQGNSA. The CDR3 is 16 amino acids. The CDR3 bases are TGTGCCAGCAGCTCCCTCGGACTAGCGGGATCCTACGAGCAGTACTTC. Translating gives CASSSLGLAGSYEQYF.

The chain recombines TRBV30 with TRBJ2-7; 10 nucleotides match TRBD1. This CDR3 spans 14 amino acids. Germline loops: CDR1 GTSNPN, CDR2 SVGIG (reference sequence). J gave up 4 bases and V 2 bases, and 5 bases lay outside the gene matches. The DNA of the CDR3 is TGTGCCTGGAGTATGAGACAGGGGGCTTACGAGCAGTACTTC. It specifies CAWSMRQGAYEQYF.

V usage is TRBV6-5 and J usage is TRBJ2-1; 7 nucleotides align to TRBD1. The J segment lost 13 bases and the V segment lost 5 bases, leaving 14 bases of the junction unmatched. The CDR3 spans 14 residues. Per the germline V gene, CDR1 is MNHEY and CDR2 is SVGAGI. The CDR3 region has the DNA TGTGCCAGCAGTCCTGGCTCAGGGGACAGACGACAGTTCTTC. Translation gives CASSPGSGDRRQFF.

The chain recombines TRBV28 with TRBJ2-1; 9 positions agree with TRBD2. This CDR3 has 15 residues. Trimming cost V 8 bases and J 8 bases; bases outside gene matches: 13. Germline assignment: CDR1 MDHEN and CDR2 SYDVKM. CDR3 sequence: CASGSPGLAYDEQFF. CDR3 sequence (DNA): TGTGCCAGCGGATCCCCGGGACTAGCTTACGATGAGCAGTTCTTC.

The chain recombines TRBV30 with TRBJ1-5; no reliable D call. There are 14 residues in the CDR3. CDR1 and CDR2 (germline): GTSNPN, SVGIG (reference sequence). V lost 0 bases to trimming and J lost 9 bases, with 15 bases between them. The CDR3 coding sequence is TGTGCCTGGAGTGTAGGAGGTGGGTCGGGGCCCCAGCATTTT. Residues: CAWSVGGGSGPQHF.

This chain uses TRBV6-1 with TRBJ2-7; D unresolved. The CDR3 spans 14 residues. Germline values: CDR1 MNHNS, CDR2 SASEGT. The ends were cut back, 2 bases at V and 0 bases at J, with 8 bases in the middle. CDR3 loop: CASSETSSSYEQYF. The CDR3 bases are TGTGCCAGCAGTGAAACGTCGAGCTCCTACGAGCAGTACTTC.

The chain joins TRBV5-1 to TRBJ2-1, with D possibly TRBD1 on 5 matching bases. Trimming took off 2 bases at V and 2 bases at J, with 8 bases between the two ends. Germline CDR1 is SGHRS and CDR2 is YFSETQ. The CDR3 is 14 amino acids. In DNA, the CDR3 is TGCGCCAGCAGCTTCCCGGACACCTACAATGAGCAGTTCTTC. Protein product: CASSFPDTYNEQFF.

The V and J genes are TRBV13 and TRBJ1-2, with 8 bases that match TRBD1. The ends lost 5 bases at V and 4 bases at J; junction bases unmatched: 3. The CDR3 spans 13 residues. Germline V gives CDR1 PRHDT, CDR2 FYEKMQ (reference sequence). The DNA of the CDR3 is TGTGCCAGCAGCACGGGGACAGGCTATGGCTACACCTTC. It is translated as CASSTGTGYGYTF.

This clone was counted only a few times. J is TRBJ2-1 and V is TRBV27; 7 positions match TRBD1. Germline lookup yields CDR1 MNHEY and CDR2 SMNVEV (reference sequence). The CDR3 is 14 residues long. V trimming: 1 base; J trimming: 9 bases; junction bases outside the gene matches: 6. The CDR3: CASSLLTGYGEQFF. The CDR3 coding sequence is TGTGCCAGCAGTTTATTGACAGGGTATGGTGAGCAGTTCTTC.

The chain links TRBV2 to TRBJ1-2; unclear D gene. Germline lookup yields CDR1 SNHLY and CDR2 FYNNEI. The ends were cut back, 5 bases at V and 0 bases at J, with 7 bases in the middle. CDR3 length equals 13 residues. CDR3 sequence reads: CASSFVTNYGYTF. CDR3 DNA: TGTGCCAGCAGTTTTGTCACTAACTATGGCTACACCTTC.

CDR3 DNA sequence: TGTGCCAGCACCCAAAGATCAGGGAACTATGGCTACACCTTC. It specifies CASTQRSGNYGYTF. This chain connects TRBV6-5 to TRBJ1-2; tentatively, D is TRBD1 (5 bases). V was shortened by 7 bases and J by 2 bases, with 14 bases between the two germline ends. The germline V gene encodes CDR1 MNHEY and CDR2 SVGAGI. The length of the CDR3 is 14 residues.